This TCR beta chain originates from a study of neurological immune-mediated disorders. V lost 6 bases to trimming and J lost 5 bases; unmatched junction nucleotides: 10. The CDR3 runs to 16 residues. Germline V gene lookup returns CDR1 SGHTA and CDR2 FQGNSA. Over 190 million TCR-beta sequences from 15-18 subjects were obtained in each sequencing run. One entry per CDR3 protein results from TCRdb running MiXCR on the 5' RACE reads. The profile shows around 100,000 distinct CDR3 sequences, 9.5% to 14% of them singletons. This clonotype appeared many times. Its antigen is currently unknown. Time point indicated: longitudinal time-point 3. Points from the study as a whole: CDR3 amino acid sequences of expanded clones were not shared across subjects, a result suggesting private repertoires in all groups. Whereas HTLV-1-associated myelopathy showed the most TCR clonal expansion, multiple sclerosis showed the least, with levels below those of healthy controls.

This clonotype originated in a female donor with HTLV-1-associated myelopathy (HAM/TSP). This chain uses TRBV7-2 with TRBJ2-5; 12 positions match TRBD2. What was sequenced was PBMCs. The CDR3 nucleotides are TGTGCCAGCAGACAATCTAGCGGGGGGGCCGGTGAGACCCAGTACTTC. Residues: CASRQSSGGAGETQYF.